This T cell receptor (beta chain) appears in the sequencing data of a study of T cell responses to AZD1222 COVID-19 vaccine. General study results and limits: Most donors were white British and more were female, and clonal diversity was possibly underestimated. Close to half of spike-specific TCRs reportedly recognize unmutated variant regions. Once two AZD1222 doses were given, Spike-specific TCR breadth and depth went up.

In the case of this clone: The antigen remains unidentified.

This CDR3 has 15 amino acids. Trimming took 1 base from V and 11 from J; bases not matched to a gene: 6. The germline V gene has CDR1 SGHAT and CDR2 FQNNGV. Investigators merged groups given second doses at roughly 4 or roughly 12 weeks. Only in-frame clones appear in the TCRdb table, and some are missing; sequencing was by immunoSEQ multiplex PCR. The table records around 99,000 clones, 90% to 95% of them present only once. V gene TRBV11-2 combines with J gene TRBJ1-6; TRBD1 matches at 9 bases. This receptor was identified in an adult who received the AZD1222 COVID-19 vaccine. The specimen comprised peripheral blood, sampled 28 days after the second AZD1222 dose. Written as DNA, the CDR3 is TGTGCCAGCAGCTTAGTAGGACAGGGGACGGCACCCCTCCACTTT. Encoded protein: CASSLVGQGTAPLHF.